These 17 T cell receptor beta chains came from one sample sequenced in a study of radiation and T cells in renal cell carcinoma. Noted time point: baseline pretreatment blood. Treatment given: 15 Gy SBRT to primary tumor, nephrectomy 4 weeks later. The protocol was immunoSEQ multiplex PCR, while the TCRdb copy is restricted to in-frame clones and leaves out a portion. The repertoire holds about 59,000 clones, with 65% to 85% as singletons. Specimen: blood, collected from a patient whose treatment included radiotherapy and nephrectomy. Every receptor here comes from a man in his 60s with renal cell carcinoma.

This chain joins TRBV5-1 and TRBJ1-4; maybe TRBD1 (6 bases). The CDR3 totals 17 residues. V was trimmed by 4 bases and J by 4 bases, leaving 20 bases between them. CDR1 and CDR2 from the germline V gene are SGHRS and YFSETQ. The CDR3 nucleotides are TGCGCCAGCAGCCCGTCCCGGGACACAGCCCGTAATGAAAAACTGTTTTTT. Its translation is CASSPSRDTARNEKLFF.

As concerns this clone: One end of the junction does not line up with germline, which may come from a read error. The genes are TRBV25-1 and TRBJ1-3; possibly TRBD1 for D (5 bases). Germline assignment: CDR1 MGHDK and CDR2 SYGVNS. CDR3 length: 13 amino acids. The CDR3 spells CASTRQSGNAIYF. The DNA of the CDR3 is TGTGCCAGCACGAGACAGTCAGGAAACGCCATATATTTT. The full variable domain, in which reference TRBV25-1 and TRBJ1-3 provide the parts outside the CDR3, is EADIYQTPRYLVIGTGKKITLECSQTMGHDKMYWYQQDPGMELHLIHYSYGVNSTEKGDLSSESTVSRIRTEHFPLTLESARPSHTSQYLCASTRQSGNAIYFGEGSWLTVV.

By sample share, this clone is medium-sized. V usage is TRBV6-1 and J usage is TRBJ1-5; D is possibly TRBD1 (5 bases). The germline V gene has CDR1 MNHNS and CDR2 SASEGT. The CDR3 is 16 residues long. With 2 bases removed from V and 1 base from J, the gap between germline ends came to 12 bases. DNA of the CDR3: TGTGCCAGCAGTGAAAGGGGAGGGGACAGCAATCAGCCCCAGCATTTT. Its protein is CASSERGGDSNQPQHF.

With respect to this clone: The junction shows a germline mismatch at one end, possibly a read error. CDR3 sequence reads: CASSSGRVGGANVLTF. CDR3 bases: TGTGCCAGCAGTAGCGGGAGGGTAGGCGGGGCCAACGTCCTGACTTTC. The V call is TRBV19, the J call TRBJ2-6, with TRBD2 identical over 11 bases. The CDR3 loop spans 16 amino acids. In germline, CDR1 is LNHDA, CDR2 SQIVND (reference sequence).

The chain joins TRBV30 to TRBJ2-2; D possibly corresponds to TRBD1 (5 bases). V was cut by 0 bases and J by 9 bases, with 17 bases left in between. The germline V gene encodes CDR1 GTSNPN and CDR2 SVGIG (reference sequence). The CDR3 covers 15 residues. CDR3 in DNA: TGTGCCTGGAGTGTAGTGGTAGGGGTCAGCCGGGAGCTGTTTTTT. It specifies CAWSVVVGVSRELFF.

This clone was counted between two and nine times. This specimen includes other DNA sequences encoding the same CDR3. The gene calls are TRBV18 and TRBJ2-7; D gene ambiguous. V was shortened by 3 bases and J by 2 bases, with 8 bases between the two germline ends. The CDR3 loop spans 13 amino acids. Germline V lookup: CDR1 KGHSH, CDR2 LQKENI. CDR3 DNA sequence: TGTGCCAGCTCACCTGGGCCCCCCTACGAGCAGTACTTC. Translated: CASSPGPPYEQYF.

The chain joins TRBV2 to TRBJ2-3; no clear D. Germline V lookup: CDR1 SNHLY, CDR2 FYNNEI. V was clipped by 2 bases and J by 2 bases, with 11 bases between them. The CDR3 extends over 15 amino acids. CDR3 nucleotides: TGTGCCAGCAGTGAAACCCTTGGGGTCACAGATACGCAGTATTTT. It translates to CASSETLGVTDTQYF. Variable domain in full (rest from reference TRBV2 and TRBJ2-3): EPEVTQTPSHQVTQMGQEVILRCVPISNHLYFYWYRQILGQKVEFLVSFYNNEISEKSEIFDDQFSVERPDGSNFTLKIRSTKLEDSAMYFCASSETLGVTDTQYFGPGTRLTVL.

This clone was seen just once. The chain carries TRBV7-9 and TRBJ1-5, with 7 bases matching TRBD1. V trimming: 2 bases; J trimming: 3 bases; junction bases outside the gene matches: 4. The CDR3 loop spans 15 amino acids. Germline V gene data show CDR1 as SEHNR and CDR2 as FQNEAQ (reference sequence). CDR3 sequence: CASSLKGTVNQPQHF. The CDR3 DNA follows: TGTGCCAGCAGCTTAAAAGGGACAGTCAATCAGCCCCAGCATTTT.

The chain couples TRBV6-5 to TRBJ2-3; D gene uncertain. The germline V gene has CDR1 MNHEY and CDR2 SVGAGI. With 5 bases removed from V and 0 bases from J, the gap between germline ends came to 9 bases. The CDR3 extends over 14 amino acids. The CDR3 bases are TGTGCCAGCAGTGACCGGTGGAGCACAGATACGCAGTATTTT. This encodes CASSDRWSTDTQYF.

This clone was counted a few times. The chain joins TRBV11-2 to TRBJ1-3; D call uncertain. The CDR3 contains 13 residues. CDR1 and CDR2 (germline): SGHAT, FQNNGV. V was cut by 1 base and J by 7 bases, with 8 bases left in between. As DNA, the CDR3 is TGTGCCAGCAGCTTAGGCTCTATGAACACCATATATTTT. Protein: CASSLGSMNTIYF.

The chain recombines TRBV2 with TRBJ1-1, with TRBD1 as a possible D gene (6 bases). CDR1 is SNHLY, CDR2 FYNNEI, per germline. This CDR3 spans 14 amino acids. Between the trimmed V and J ends, which lost 1 base and 2 bases, there was a span of 8 bases. The CDR3 DNA follows: TGTGCCAGCAGTGAAGACAGGGTTAACACTGAAGCTTTCTTT. Protein product: CASSEDRVNTEAFF.

Worth noting for this clone: Other nucleotide sequences in the sample specify the same CDR3. The chain uses TRBV10-1 and TRBJ1-1; 8 bases align to TRBD1. Unmatched junction bases numbered 5, after V lost 6 bases and J lost 5 bases. The CDR3 totals 13 residues. Germline CDR1 WNHNN, CDR2 SYGVQD (reference sequence). The CDR3, as DNA: TGCGCCAGCAGCAGGGGGCAGGATACTGAAGCTTTCTTT. Translated: CASSRGQDTEAFF.

This clone was counted only a few times. The V call is TRBV29-1, the J call TRBJ2-5, with D perhaps matching TRBD2 (6 bases). V lost 4 bases, J lost 4 bases, and 13 bases lay in between. This CDR3 is built from 13 residues. Germline values: CDR1 SQVTM, CDR2 ANQGSEA. CDR3 sequence reads: CSVGGTRAETQYF. The CDR3 DNA follows: TGCAGCGTTGGCGGGACGCGGGCAGAGACCCAGTACTTC. The variable domain in full, completed from reference TRBV29-1 and TRBJ2-5, reads SAVISQKPSRDICQRGTSLTIQCQVDSQVTMMFWYRQQPGQSLTLIATANQGSEATYESGFVIDKFPISRPNLTFSTLTVSNMSPEDSSIYLCSVGGTRAETQYFGPGTRLLVL.

J is TRBJ1-1 and V is TRBV7-9; tentatively, D is TRBD1 (6 bases). CDR1 is SEHNR, CDR2 FQNEAQ, per germline (reference sequence). Deletions cut 5 bases from V and 6 bases from J, with 13 bases between. The CDR3 is 13 amino acids. CDR3 sequence: CASSVTGTAEAFF. The DNA for the CDR3 is TGTGCCAGCAGCGTTACAGGGACGGCTGAAGCTTTCTTT.

The chain joins TRBV6-1 to TRBJ1-1, with D tentatively TRBD1 (6 bases). This CDR3 has 16 residues. V lost 6 bases, J lost 0 bases, and 17 bases lay in between. In germline, CDR1 is MNHNS, CDR2 SASEGT. The CDR3 DNA sequence: TGTGCCAGCAGCGAACCCCCCGACAGGCTGAACACTGAAGCTTTCTTT. Translation: CASSEPPDRLNTEAFF.

The chain is built from TRBV5-8 and TRBJ2-3; D is undetermined. Germline V lookup: CDR1 SGHTS, CDR2 YDEGEE. Trimming left V 1 base short and J 0 bases short, with 9 bases between. The CDR3 runs 15 residues. The CDR3 DNA reads as TGTGCCAGCAGCTTGCAACGGTTTAGCACAGATACGCAGTATTTT. Residues: CASSLQRFSTDTQYF.

The table lists this clone with a count of one. The J gene is TRBJ1-5, the V gene TRBV19; D not resolved. The CDR3 extends over 15 amino acids. Trimming removed 6 bases at V and 0 bases at J, with 12 bases between. The germline CDR1 and CDR2 sequences are LNHDA and SQIVND (reference sequence). The CDR3 sequence is CASSTRDDSNQPQHF. DNA for the CDR3: TGTGCCAGTAGCACCCGGGATGATAGCAATCAGCCCCAGCATTTT. Variable domain in full (rest from reference TRBV19 and TRBJ1-5): DGGITQSPKYLFRKEGQNVTLSCEQNLNHDAMYWYRQDPGQGLRLIYYSQIVNDFQKGDIAEGYSVSREKKESFPLTVTSAQKNPTAFYLCASSTRDDSNQPQHFGDGTRLSIL.